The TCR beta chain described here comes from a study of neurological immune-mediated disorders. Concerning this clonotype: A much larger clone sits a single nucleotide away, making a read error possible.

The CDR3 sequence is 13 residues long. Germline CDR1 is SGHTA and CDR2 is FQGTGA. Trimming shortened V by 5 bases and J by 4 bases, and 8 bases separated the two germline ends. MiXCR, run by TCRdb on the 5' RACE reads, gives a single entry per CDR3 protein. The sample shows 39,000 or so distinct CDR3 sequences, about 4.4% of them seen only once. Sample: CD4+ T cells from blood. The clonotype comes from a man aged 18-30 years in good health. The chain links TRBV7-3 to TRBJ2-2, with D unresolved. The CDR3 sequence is CASSPQATGELFF. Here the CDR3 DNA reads TGTGCCAGCAGCCCCCAGGCCACCGGGGAGCTGTTTTTT.